This T cell receptor beta chain was identified during a study of CD8 T cells in ankylosing spondylitis. The study's findings and limits: In ankylosing spondylitis blood, a motif of several highly homologous TCR beta variants appeared characteristic.

The CDR3 has 13 residues. V lost 4 bases to trimming and J lost 4 bases, with 10 bases between them. Germline V lookup: CDR1 LGHNA, CDR2 YSLEER. TCRdb independently ran MiXCR on the 5' RACE reads; one entry per CDR3 protein. This table holds some 840,000 distinct CDR3 sequences, about 11% found once. As concerns this clonotype: Its antigen is not identified.

The rearrangement uses TRBV4-3 and TRBJ2-5; D gene unclear. The receptor was isolated from a male donor with ankylosing spondylitis. The sequenced sample was blood, either unsorted or a sorted T cell fraction (not recorded which). The CDR3 protein is CASSRALRETQYF. The CDR3, as DNA: TGCGCCAGCAGCCGCGCCCTCCGAGAGACCCAGTACTTC.